The 10 T cell receptor beta chains below all came from one sample that was sequenced in a study of blood T cell repertoires in COVID-19. Assay used: immunoSEQ multiplex PCR; TCRdb lists only in-frame clones, some missing. The profile shows roughly 400,000 clones, roughly 87% of them singletons. Sequenced material: PBMCs or T cells enriched from blood (not recorded which). Receptors originate from a man aged 18 to 30 who had recovered from COVID-19.

The chain combines TRBV9 with TRBJ1-6, with no clear D. The CDR3 extends over 13 amino acids. Looked up from germline, CDR1 is SGDLS and CDR2 is YYNGEE. V was trimmed by 0 bases and J by 7 bases, leaving 5 bases between them. The CDR3 spells CASSVGGNSPLHF. The CDR3 nucleotides read TGTGCCAGCAGCGTAGGAGGGAATTCACCCCTCCACTTT.

The V gene is TRBV9, the J gene TRBJ2-3, with 8 nucleotides matching TRBD2. Germline loops: CDR1 SGDLS, CDR2 YYNGEE. The CDR3 covers 15 residues. V was pared by 2 bases and J by 6 bases, with 8 bases of the junction left unmatched. CDR3 bases: TGTGCCAGCAGCGTGGGCGGGGGGTCCTTTGATACGCAGTATTTT. It encodes CASSVGGGSFDTQYF.

The chain uses TRBV2 and TRBJ1-5; TRBD1 matches 7 bases. The ends lost 6 bases at V and 10 bases at J; junction bases unmatched: 12. There are 14 residues in the CDR3. Germline V gene data show CDR1 as SNHLY and CDR2 as FYNNEI. The CDR3 coding sequence is TGTGCCAGCAGCGAAAGACAGGGTAAAATTCCCCAGCATTTT. Amino acid sequence: CASSERQGKIPQHF.

This chain links TRBV29-1 with TRBJ2-7; maybe TRBD2 (6 bases). The germline gives CDR1 SQVTM, CDR2 ANQGSEA. Trimming left V 4 bases short and J 2 bases short, with 24 bases between. The CDR3 covers 17 residues. CDR3 sequence reads: CSVGRGGLSPGAYEQYF. In DNA form, the CDR3 reads TGCAGCGTTGGCCGCGGTGGACTTAGCCCGGGGGCCTACGAGCAGTACTTC.

J is TRBJ2-7 and V is TRBV4-1; D is undetermined. Germline V gives CDR1 MGHRA, CDR2 YSYEKL. The CDR3 loop spans 13 amino acids. The ends were cut back, 3 bases at V and 3 bases at J, with 9 bases in the middle. The CDR3 DNA follows: TGCGCCAGCAGCCACGCAATTAGCTACGAGCAGTACTTC. It encodes CASSHAISYEQYF.

The chain couples TRBV7-9 to TRBJ2-3, with 15 nucleotides matching TRBD2. This CDR3 region has 19 residues. The V and J ends lost 5 bases and 0 bases, in that order; junction bases with no gene match: 9. Germline V CDR1 and CDR2: SEHNR, FQNEAQ (reference sequence). The CDR3 reads CASSPAGTSGGTSTDTQYF. In DNA form, the CDR3 reads TGTGCCAGCAGCCCGGCCGGGACTAGCGGGGGGACTAGCACAGATACGCAGTATTTT.

This rearrangement joins TRBV4-1 to TRBJ1-1; no firm D call. This CDR3 has 11 residues. From germline, CDR1 is MGHRA and CDR2 YSYEKL. With 5 bases removed from V and 7 bases from J, the gap between germline ends came to 8 bases. The CDR3 spells CASSSSFEAFF. For the CDR3, the DNA is TGCGCCAGCAGCTCCAGTTTTGAAGCTTTCTTT.

V and J are TRBV6-5 and TRBJ1-5; D may be TRBD1 (6 bases). Germline assignment: CDR1 MNHEY and CDR2 SVGAGI. V was cut by 6 bases and J by 3 bases, with 15 bases left in between. CDR3 size: 15 residues. The CDR3 sequence: CASSSGQSPNQPQHF. The DNA of the CDR3 is TGTGCCAGCAGCAGTGGACAGTCTCCCAATCAGCCCCAGCATTTT.

This chain joins TRBV19 and TRBJ1-5, with D hard to call. The CDR3 length is 13 residues. Per germline, CDR1 LNHDA and CDR2 SQIVND (reference sequence). V was clipped by 3 bases and J by 3 bases, with 6 bases between them. The CDR3 region has the DNA TGTGCCAGTAGTATGGCTCTCAATCAGCCCCAGCATTTT. Translated, it gives CASSMALNQPQHF.

This clone has only a few counts. J is TRBJ1-1 and V is TRBV7-8; 8 bases fit TRBD1. Germline CDR1 and CDR2: SGHVS and FQNEAQ. The CDR3 is 15 residues long. V gave up 5 bases and J gave up 3 bases; unmatched junction bases: 8. This CDR3 is CASSPDRVSYTEAFF. DNA for the CDR3: TGTGCCAGCAGCCCGGACAGGGTCTCGTACACTGAAGCTTTCTTT.